The 9 T cell receptor beta chains given below trace back to one sample, sequenced in a study of blood T cell repertoires in COVID-19. Using immunoSEQ multiplex PCR, the repertoire was profiled, and TCRdb retains in-frame clones only, with some absent. The sample records under 300,000 clones, roughly 80% being singletons. The sequenced sample was peripheral blood. The source is a woman aged 45-65 years who had recovered from COVID-19.

The V and J genes are TRBV18 and TRBJ2-7; the match to TRBD2 covers 8 bases. Germline assignment: CDR1 KGHSH and CDR2 LQKENI. This CDR3 has 15 amino acids. The V segment lost 0 bases and the J segment 5 bases; nucleotides outside the gene matches: 6. The CDR3 nucleotides read TGTGCCAGCTCACCACCGAGGACGGGGGGGGACGAGCAGTACTTC. Translated: CASSPPRTGGDEQYF.

This clone was recorded only once. The chain combines TRBV30 with TRBJ1-1; 9 bases map to TRBD1. In germline, CDR1 is GTSNPN, CDR2 SVGIG (reference sequence). The trim removed 5 bases at V and 2 bases at J, leaving 6 bases unmatched. The CDR3 is made up of 14 amino acids. The CDR3 loop is CAWGPTGGNTEAFF. CDR3 bases: TGTGCCTGGGGGCCAACAGGGGGCAACACTGAAGCTTTCTTT.

The chain carries TRBV20-1 and TRBJ2-5, with 11 nucleotides matching TRBD1. The germline CDR1 and CDR2 sequences are DFQATT and SNEGSKA (reference sequence). CDR3 length: 17 residues. Trimming cost V 3 bases and J 5 bases; bases outside gene matches: 14. The DNA of the CDR3 is TGCAGTGCTAGTGCGGGGGTCAGGACAGGGGGCGTGGAGACCCAGTACTTC. Its protein product is CSASAGVRTGGVETQYF.

The chain is built from TRBV7-2 and TRBJ2-7; possibly TRBD2 for D (5 bases). Germline V CDR1 and CDR2: SGHTA, FQGNSA. The CDR3 runs to 15 residues. V was pared by 5 bases and J by 3 bases, with 17 bases between. The CDR3 DNA follows: TGTGCCAGCAGCCCGAGCGGCTCGTTAATCTACGAGCAGTACTTC. It specifies CASSPSGSLIYEQYF.

The chain recombines TRBV10-3 with TRBJ2-1, with D possibly being TRBD2 (6 bases). CDR1 and CDR2 (germline): ENHRY, SYGVKD. V dropped 0 bases and J dropped 3 bases, with 9 bases sitting between them. The CDR3 consists of 15 residues. The CDR3 sequence is CAISESGTLYNEQFF. The CDR3 DNA sequence: TGTGCCATCAGTGAGTCTGGGACTCTCTACAATGAGCAGTTCTTC.

This clone was observed once. The rearrangement uses TRBV27 and TRBJ2-2; 9 bases align to TRBD1. V lost 5 bases and J lost 5; bases outside the gene matches: 9. This CDR3 has 16 residues. The germline V gene encodes CDR1 MNHEY and CDR2 SMNVEV (reference sequence). The CDR3 DNA reads as TGTGCCAGCAGTCACAGGGGGCAGGCAGGGACCGGGGAGCTGTTTTTT. Translation gives CASSHRGQAGTGELFF.

The table lists this clone with a few counts. The CDR3 loop is CAWSFLETNQPQHF. The CDR3 DNA reads TGTGCCTGGAGTTTCTTGGAGACCAATCAGCCCCAGCATTTT. The rearrangement links TRBV30 to TRBJ1-5; D remains ambiguous. The germline CDR1 and CDR2 sequences are GTSNPN and SVGIG (reference sequence). The CDR3 has 14 amino acids. Trimming removed 2 bases at V and 3 bases at J, with 11 bases between.

The chain recombines TRBV21-1 with TRBJ1-2. TRBV21-1 is annotated as a pseudogene. This CDR3 comprises 15 residues. The CDR3 DNA follows: TGTGCCAGCAGCAATACCGGGGAACAAGACCATGGCTACACCTTC. Residues: CASSNTGEQDHGYTF.

This sequence joins TRBV2 and TRBJ1-6; TRBD1 matches at 9 bases. Germline lookup yields CDR1 SNHLY and CDR2 FYNNEI. The J segment lost 10 bases and the V segment lost 6 bases, leaving 13 bases of the junction unmatched. This CDR3 region has 16 residues. As DNA, the CDR3 is TGTGCCAGCAGGCCACGGGACAGGGTGTGGAACTCACCCCTCCACTTT. The encoded protein is CASRPRDRVWNSPLHF.